The text below deals with one T cell receptor beta chain. Its antigen is unknown. Sequencing was performed with immunoSEQ multiplex PCR; in TCRdb, only in-frame clones are kept and a portion is missing. The sample comprises some 2.1 million clones, about 95% of which are singletons, and 1% to 1.3% rests with the top ten. This CDR3 contains 14 residues. V shed 0 bases and J shed 8 bases, with 14 bases lying between them. Per germline, CDR1 SGHRS and CDR2 YFSETQ. The record originates from a study of shared clonotypes between healthy human individuals. General study points: Investigators collected only blood, and repertoires in tissues likely differ.

The naive CD8 fraction comprised CD45RO-negative cells positively selected for CCR7 and excluded terminally differentiated effector memory CD45RA+ cells. The rearrangement joins TRBV5-1 to TRBJ1-2; D is ambiguous. This sequence originates from a man between 18 and 29 years old in good health. The material sequenced was naive CD8+ T cells sorted from blood. In nucleotides, the CDR3 is TGCGCCAGCAGCTTGGATGGGCCAGTCGAAGGCTACACCTTC. Encoded protein: CASSLDGPVEGYTF.